These 18 T cell receptor beta chains were sequenced from one sample in a study of cytotoxic CD8 clonotypes in ibrutinib-treated CLL. Libraries were prepared by immunoSEQ multiplex PCR; TCRdb keeps only in-frame clonotypes and omits some of them. The sample has 300,000 to 400,000 clones; 60% to 80% are singletons. This material consisted of PBMCs, taken after 36 months of ibrutinib treatment. All receptors derive from a human donor with chronic lymphocytic leukemia.

The chain has TRBV7-2 and TRBJ2-5; D is possibly TRBD2 (5 bases). V was cut by 2 bases and J by 5 bases, with 15 bases left in between. Germline loops: CDR1 SGHTA, CDR2 FQGNSA. The CDR3 contains 15 residues. CDR3: CASSLTYGGGETQYF. The CDR3 region has the DNA TGTGCCAGCAGCTTAACTTACGGCGGCGGGGAGACCCAGTACTTC.

The CDR3 nucleotides read TGTGCCAGCAGCTTAACGGGACAGGCGAACACCGGGGAGCTGTTTTTT. Translated: CASSLTGQANTGELFF. The chain employs TRBV7-3 and TRBJ2-2; 8 bases are shared with TRBD1. Germline lookup yields CDR1 SGHTA and CDR2 FQGTGA. The CDR3 is made up of 16 amino acids. J lost 0 bases, V lost 0 bases, and 0 bases had no gene match.

The V gene is TRBV7-8, the J gene TRBJ2-3; D gene ambiguous. CDR3 length: 15 residues. CDR1 and CDR2 (germline): SGHVS, FQNEAQ. The V gene lost 6 bases and the J gene lost 4 bases, with 17 bases spanning the gap. CDR3 DNA sequence: TGTGCCAGCAGAGGTGGCAGGAAGGTAGCAGATACGCAGTATTTT. It encodes CASRGGRKVADTQYF. The entire variable domain, with the rest obtained from reference TRBV7-8 and TRBJ2-3, is as follows: GAGVSQSPRYKVAKRGQDVALRCDPISGHVSLFWYQQALGQGPEFLTYFQNEAQLDKSGLPSDRFFAERPEGSVSTLKIQRTQQEDSAVYLCASRGGRKVADTQYFGPGTRLTVL.

The V call is TRBV6-5, the J call TRBJ1-2; weak D call: TRBD1 (5 bases). From germline, CDR1 is MNHEY and CDR2 SVGAGI. The CDR3 has 13 residues. V was shortened by 6 bases and J by 2 bases, with 10 bases between the two germline ends. CDR3 nucleotides: TGTGCCAGCAGAGAGGGACGCAACTATGGCTACACCTTC. It codes for CASREGRNYGYTF.

The CDR3 nucleotides read TGTGCCAGCAGCTCCCCGAGGGGGGCTAAAGGGAATGAGCAGTTCTTC. This sequence encodes CASSSPRGAKGNEQFF. J is TRBJ2-1 and V is TRBV11-3; D possibly uses TRBD1 or TRBD2 (6 bases each). This CDR3 comprises 16 residues. Germline CDR1 is SGHNT and CDR2 is YENEEA. Trimming took off 4 bases at V and 7 bases at J, with 20 bases between the two ends.

CDR3 in DNA: TGTGCCTCACAGACGCGGGACTTCTATAATTCACCCCTCCACTTT. Encoded protein: CASQTRDFYNSPLHF. This chain links TRBV10-3 with TRBJ1-6, with a weak D call TRBD1 (5 bases). The CDR3 sequence is 15 residues long. V was trimmed by 11 bases and J by 3 bases, leaving 17 bases between them. CDR1 is ENHRY and CDR2 is SYGVKD in the germline V gene.

This clone was counted a single time. This chain uses TRBV9 with TRBJ1-4; D is uncertain. V lost 0 bases and J lost 2, with 11 bases in between. The CDR3 is made up of 16 amino acids. Germline V gene lookup returns CDR1 SGDLS and CDR2 YYNGEE. The CDR3 spells CASSVAGGVTNEKLFF. The CDR3 bases are TGTGCCAGCAGCGTAGCTGGTGGGGTTACTAATGAAAAACTGTTTTTT.

This chain connects TRBV25-1 to TRBJ2-5; maybe TRBD2 (5 bases). The CDR3 extends over 15 amino acids. Trimming took off 4 bases at V and 2 bases at J, with 14 bases between the two ends. Germline CDR1 MGHDK, CDR2 SYGVNS. The CDR3 DNA reads as TGTGCCAGCAGTGTCTCAGTGGGAGTTCAAGAGACCCAGTACTTC. As protein: CASSVSVGVQETQYF.

This chain joins TRBV4-1 and TRBJ1-4; D is perhaps TRBD1 (5 bases). Germline V gene data show CDR1 as MGHRA and CDR2 as YSYEKL. This CDR3 is 14 amino acids long. V was pared by 4 bases and J by 7 bases, with 13 bases between. CDR3 sequence: CASSLAGQGEKLFF. The DNA for the CDR3 is TGCGCCAGCAGCCTAGCCGGGCAGGGTGAAAAACTGTTTTTT.

CDR3 region: CSAGDRQETQYF. In nucleotides, the CDR3 is TGCAGCGCCGGGGACAGACAAGAGACCCAGTACTTC. The rearrangement links TRBV29-1 to TRBJ2-5; TRBD1 matches 7 bases. The CDR3 covers 12 residues. The germline V gene has CDR1 SQVTM and CDR2 ANQGSEA. Unmatched junction bases numbered 4, after V lost 7 bases and J lost 2 bases. Complete variable domain (other parts from reference TRBV29-1 and TRBJ2-5): SAVISQKPSRDICQRGTSLTIQCQVDSQVTMMFWYRQQPGQSLTLIATANQGSEATYESGFVIDKFPISRPNLTFSTLTVSNMSPEDSSIYLCSAGDRQETQYFGPGTRLLVL.

The gene calls are TRBV11-2 and TRBJ2-1; D might be TRBD1 (5 bases). The germline CDR1 and CDR2 sequences are SGHAT and FQNNGV. The ends were cut back, 1 base at V and 4 bases at J, with 8 bases in the middle. This CDR3 has 14 residues. This chain's CDR3 is CASSLGSGYNEQFF. CDR3 sequence (DNA): TGTGCCAGCAGCTTAGGTTCAGGGTACAATGAGCAGTTCTTC.

The J gene is TRBJ1-2, the V gene TRBV7-2; D gene ambiguous. Per the germline V gene, CDR1 is SGHTA and CDR2 is FQGNSA. V lost 1 base and J 9 bases, leaving 9 bases between the germline ends. CDR3 length equals 12 residues. This chain's CDR3 is CASSLVGIRYTF. As DNA, the CDR3 is TGTGCCAGCAGCTTAGTAGGCATACGCTACACCTTC.

The chain recombines TRBV9 with TRBJ2-3; D possibly corresponds to TRBD2 (6 bases). CDR3 length: 15 residues. V dropped 4 bases and J dropped 5 bases, with 17 bases sitting between them. Germline CDR1 and CDR2: SGDLS and YYNGEE. As DNA, the CDR3 is TGTGCCAGCAGCTTTGGGACTCCGCCTAGAGATACGCAGTATTTT. Translating it yields CASSFGTPPRDTQYF.

V and J are TRBV6-5 and TRBJ2-7; possibly TRBD2 for D (7 bases). The germline gives CDR1 MNHEY, CDR2 SVGAGI. The CDR3 runs to 14 residues. Trimming removed 5 bases at V and 5 bases at J, with 16 bases between. This chain's CDR3 is CASSKTGGGNEQYF. CDR3 DNA sequence: TGTGCCAGCAGTAAGACGGGGGGCGGGAACGAGCAGTACTTC.

The chain employs TRBV2 and TRBJ1-5; 8 bases are a match to TRBD1. The CDR3 runs 14 residues. The V gene's germline CDR1 is SNHLY and CDR2 FYNNEI. V lost 8 bases and J lost 3; bases outside the gene matches: 6. The CDR3 DNA is TGTGCCAGCGCGGGACAGGCCTTCAATCAGCCCCAGCATTTT. Encoded protein: CASAGQAFNQPQHF.

The J gene is TRBJ1-3, the V gene TRBV19; tentative D call: TRBD1 (6 bases). V lost 9 bases, J lost 7 bases, and 22 bases lay in between. Germline V CDR1 and CDR2: LNHDA, SQIVND (reference sequence). The CDR3 loop spans 15 amino acids. CDR3: CASHPGTLKPNTIYF. DNA of the CDR3: TGTGCCAGCCACCCCGGGACACTAAAACCTAACACCATATATTTT.

This chain joins TRBV11-2 and TRBJ2-3, with TRBD2 matching over 8 bases. Germline CDR1 is SGHAT and CDR2 is FQNNGV. V dropped 4 bases and J dropped 9; count of bases not matched to a gene: 15. The CDR3 totals 16 residues. The CDR3 coding sequence is TGTGCCAGCAGCTCCGAACCCCTAGCGGGTGGCAACACGCAGTATTTT. It is translated as CASSSEPLAGGNTQYF.

Turning to this clone: The same CDR3 can be traced to other DNA sequences in this sample. V and J are TRBV27 and TRBJ2-3; D uncertain. Trimming cost V 0 bases and J 0 bases, with 4 bases left between them. This CDR3 region has 14 residues. Germline CDR1 and CDR2: MNHEY and SMNVEV (reference sequence). The DNA of the CDR3 is TGTGCCAGCAGTTTATCTGCCAGCACAGATACGCAGTATTTT. Translating gives CASSLSASTDTQYF.